A selection of T cell receptor beta chains follows, all from one sample in a study of blood T cell repertoires in COVID-19. TCRdb's copy holds only in-frame clones and misses some; the assay was immunoSEQ multiplex PCR. The sample carries tens of thousands of clones, 90% recorded once. Sample: peripheral blood. Receptors originate from a woman aged 40 to 50 with active COVID-19. Both conserved end residues are part of each CDR3. Each record gives: J gene, clone size, V gene, D gene, CDR3 protein, CDR3 DNA. The D gene is left open where the match is weak. Only some rows state a clone size, as once, few, many or a class for expanded clones.

j_call: TRBJ1-5; clone_size: .; v_call: TRBV5-6; d_call: .; cdr3_aa: CASSLWGVHNQPQHF; cdr3_nt: TGTGCCAGCAGCTTGTGGGGGGTTCATAATCAGCCCCAGCATTTT
j_call: TRBJ1-6; clone_size: few; v_call: TRBV11-1; d_call: TRBD1; cdr3_aa: CASRGQYNSPLHF; cdr3_nt: TGTGCCAGCAGGGGACAGTATAATTCACCCCTCCACTTT
j_call: TRBJ2-1; clone_size: .; v_call: TRBV9; d_call: .; cdr3_aa: CASSKRGREADDEQFF; cdr3_nt: TGTGCCAGCAGCAAGAGGGGGCGGGAGGCGGACGATGAGCAGTTCTTC
j_call: TRBJ2-5; clone_size: .; v_call: TRBV6-1; d_call: .; cdr3_aa: CASSEVVEETQYF; cdr3_nt: TGTGCCAGCAGTGAAGTAGTGGAAGAGACCCAGTACTTC
j_call: TRBJ2-7; clone_size: .; v_call: TRBV27; d_call: .; cdr3_aa: CASSPTQRGEQYF; cdr3_nt: TGTGCCAGCAGTCCGACACAAAGAGGGGAGCAGTACTTC
j_call: TRBJ2-1; clone_size: .; v_call: TRBV6-5; d_call: TRBD2; cdr3_aa: CASRRTSGDKNEQFF; cdr3_nt: TGTGCCAGCAGAAGGACTAGCGGGGACAAAAATGAGCAGTTCTTC
j_call: TRBJ2-7; clone_size: .; v_call: TRBV6-2/TRBV6-3; d_call: .; cdr3_aa: CASSYQGYEQYF; cdr3_nt: TGTGCCAGCAGCTATCAGGGATACGAGCAGTACTTC
j_call: TRBJ1-2; clone_size: .; v_call: TRBV7-9; d_call: TRBD1; cdr3_aa: CASSPGQGWHGYTF; cdr3_nt: TGTGCCAGCAGCCCCGGACAGGGATGGCACGGCTACACCTTC
j_call: TRBJ2-7; clone_size: few; v_call: TRBV5-5; d_call: TRBD2; cdr3_aa: CASSHDLAGTYEQYF; cdr3_nt: TGTGCCAGCAGCCATGATCTAGCGGGGACCTACGAGCAGTACTTC
j_call: TRBJ2-1; clone_size: .; v_call: TRBV7-9; d_call: TRBD1; cdr3_aa: CASSFDRDRFYNEQFF; cdr3_nt: TGTGCCAGCAGCTTCGACCGGGACAGATTTTACAATGAGCAGTTCTTC
j_call: TRBJ1-1; clone_size: .; v_call: TRBV7-9; d_call: .; cdr3_aa: CASSLMRAGNTEAFF; cdr3_nt: TGTGCCAGCAGCTTAATGCGGGCAGGGAACACTGAAGCTTTCTTT
j_call: TRBJ2-1; clone_size: .; v_call: TRBV4-3; d_call: .; cdr3_aa: CASSQVVQGEVDNEQFF; cdr3_nt: TGCGCCAGCAGCCAAGTTGTTCAGGGGGAGGTGGACAATGAGCAGTTCTTC
j_call: TRBJ2-2; clone_size: .; v_call: TRBV11-3; d_call: .; cdr3_aa: CASSLVGLAGELFF; cdr3_nt: TGTGCCAGCAGCTTAGTCGGGTTGGCCGGGGAGCTGTTTTTT
j_call: TRBJ1-3; clone_size: .; v_call: TRBV6-6; d_call: .; cdr3_aa: CATGLQSGNTIYF; cdr3_nt: TGTGCCACCGGACTGCAGTCTGGAAACACCATATATTTT
j_call: TRBJ1-2; clone_size: .; v_call: TRBV7-3; d_call: TRBD1; cdr3_aa: CASSGQGMGGYTF; cdr3_nt: TGTGCCAGCAGCGGACAGGGGATGGGTGGCTACACCTTC
j_call: TRBJ2-7; clone_size: .; v_call: TRBV6-5; d_call: .; cdr3_aa: CASSRDSFQGNEQYF; cdr3_nt: TGTGCCAGCAGCCGAGACAGCTTCCAAGGCAACGAGCAGTACTTC
j_call: TRBJ2-3; clone_size: .; v_call: TRBV5-1; d_call: TRBD2; cdr3_aa: CASSLVQVGGEQYF; cdr3_nt: TGCGCCAGCAGCTTGGTTCAGGTTGGGGGGGAACAGTATTTT
j_call: TRBJ2-5; clone_size: .; v_call: TRBV7-2; d_call: TRBD2; cdr3_aa: CASSTPGLTEETQYF; cdr3_nt: TGTGCCAGCAGCACCCCGGGACTAACGGAAGAGACCCAGTACTTC
j_call: TRBJ2-7; clone_size: .; v_call: TRBV18; d_call: .; cdr3_aa: CASSPAGQIYEQYF; cdr3_nt: TGTGCCAGCTCACCAGCGGGACAGATCTACGAGCAGTACTTC
j_call: TRBJ1-4; clone_size: few; v_call: TRBV2; d_call: .; cdr3_aa: CASRTGTFNEKLFF; cdr3_nt: TGTGCCAGCAGAACCGGGACTTTTAATGAAAAACTGTTTTTT